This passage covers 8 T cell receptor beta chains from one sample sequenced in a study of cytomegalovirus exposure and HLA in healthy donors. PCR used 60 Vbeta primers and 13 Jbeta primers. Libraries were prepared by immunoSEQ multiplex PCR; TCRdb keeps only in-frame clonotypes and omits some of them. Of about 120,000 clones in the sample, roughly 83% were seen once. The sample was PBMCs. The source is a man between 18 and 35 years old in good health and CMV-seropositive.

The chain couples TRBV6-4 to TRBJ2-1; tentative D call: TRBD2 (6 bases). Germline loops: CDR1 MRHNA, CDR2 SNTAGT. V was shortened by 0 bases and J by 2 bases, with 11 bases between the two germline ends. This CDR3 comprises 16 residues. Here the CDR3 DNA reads TGTGCCAGCAGTGACTCGGGGCGGGGAACCTACAATGAGCAGTTCTTC. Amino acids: CASSDSGRGTYNEQFF.

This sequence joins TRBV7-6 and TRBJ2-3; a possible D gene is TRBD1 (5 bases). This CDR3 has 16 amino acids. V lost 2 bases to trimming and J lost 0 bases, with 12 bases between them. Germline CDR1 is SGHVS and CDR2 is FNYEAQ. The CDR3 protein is CASSLLMDTSTDTQYF. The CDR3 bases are TGTGCCAGCAGCTTATTGATGGACACTAGCACAGATACGCAGTATTTT.

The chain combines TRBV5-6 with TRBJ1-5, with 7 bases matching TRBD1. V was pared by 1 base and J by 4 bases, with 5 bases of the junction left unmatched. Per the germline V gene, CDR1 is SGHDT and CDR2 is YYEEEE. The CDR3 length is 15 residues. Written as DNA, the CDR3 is TGTGCCAGCAGCTTGCGACTGGGACAGAATCAGCCCCAGCATTTT. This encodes CASSLRLGQNQPQHF.

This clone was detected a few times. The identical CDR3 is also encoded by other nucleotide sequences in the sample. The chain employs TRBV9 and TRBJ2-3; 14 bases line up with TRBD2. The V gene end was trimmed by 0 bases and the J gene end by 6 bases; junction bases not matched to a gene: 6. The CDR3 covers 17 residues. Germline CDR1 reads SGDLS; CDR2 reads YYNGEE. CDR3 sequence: CASSVVGLAGGRDTQYF. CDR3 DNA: TGTGCCAGCAGCGTAGTTGGACTAGCGGGGGGCAGGGATACGCAGTATTTT.

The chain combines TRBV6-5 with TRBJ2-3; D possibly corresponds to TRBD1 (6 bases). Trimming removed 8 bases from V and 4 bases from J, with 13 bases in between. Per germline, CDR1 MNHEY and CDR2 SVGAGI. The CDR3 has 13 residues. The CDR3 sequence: CASWTAISDTQYF. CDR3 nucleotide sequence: TGTGCCAGCTGGACAGCGATATCAGATACGCAGTATTTT.

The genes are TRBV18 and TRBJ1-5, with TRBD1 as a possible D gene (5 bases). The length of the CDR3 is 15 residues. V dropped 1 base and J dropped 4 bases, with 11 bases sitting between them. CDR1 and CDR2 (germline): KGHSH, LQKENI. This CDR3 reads CASSPLGLDNQPQHF. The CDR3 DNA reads TGTGCCAGCTCACCACTGGGGCTAGATAATCAGCCCCAGCATTTT.

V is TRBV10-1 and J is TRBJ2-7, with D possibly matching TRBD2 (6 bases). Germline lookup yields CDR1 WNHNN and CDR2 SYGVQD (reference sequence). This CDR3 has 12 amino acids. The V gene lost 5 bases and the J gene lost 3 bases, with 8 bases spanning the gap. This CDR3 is CASSRGNYEQYF. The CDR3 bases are TGCGCCAGCAGTCGGGGGAACTACGAGCAGTACTTC.

The CDR3 nucleotides are TGTGCCTGGACTACGGACAGCTCCGGCTACACCTTC. Translated, it gives CAWTTDSSGYTF. The chain uses TRBV30 and TRBJ1-2; tentative D call: TRBD1 (6 bases). This CDR3 has 12 residues. Looked up from germline, CDR1 is GTSNPN and CDR2 is SVGIG (reference sequence). V was clipped by 4 bases and J by 8 bases, with 14 bases between them.